The entry below gives a single T cell receptor (beta chain) sequence along with its context. The sample belongs to a study of blood T cell repertoires in COVID-19. Profiled with immunoSEQ multiplex PCR; TCRdb holds only in-frame clones, not every one. The table shows fewer than 250,000 clones, with 70% to 90% occurring only once. V was cut by 5 bases and J by 0 bases, with 13 bases left in between. CDR1 and CDR2 (germline): LNHNV, YYDKDF (reference sequence). This CDR3 comprises 15 residues. This receptor was taken from a woman aged 70 to 79 with active or convalescent COVID-19. The V and J genes are TRBV15 and TRBJ1-2; maybe TRBD1 (5 bases). The sample taken for sequencing was peripheral blood. The CDR3 spells CATSGRRGSNYGYTF. The CDR3 nucleotides are TGTGCCACCAGCGGGCGGAGGGGTTCTAACTATGGCTACACCTTC.